The clone carrying this TCR beta chain was seen only a few times. Its antigen remains unknown. The data belong to a study of T cells after yellow fever vaccination. The study's findings and limits: Researchers noted that a small share of clonotypes showed up in both CD4 and CD8 compartments. Clones from primary vaccination mostly reappeared after the booster (about 97% CD4, about 88% CD8).

Synthesis of TCR cDNA relied on 5'RACE template switching, which attached a universal primer site and UMIs. TCRdb reprocessed the 5' RACE reads with MiXCR, giving one entry per CDR3 protein. The table records 350,000 to 550,000 distinct CDR3 sequences, roughly a sixth of them present only once. V lost 7 bases and J 5 bases, leaving 16 bases between the germline ends. This CDR3 contains 13 residues. CDR1 SQVTM and CDR2 ANQGSEA come from the germline V gene. The chain is built from TRBV29-1 and TRBJ2-3; D is possibly TRBD2 (7 bases). The input for sequencing was PBMCs, taken before the yellow fever booster vaccination. The sequence came from a man aged 18 to 35 who received the YFV17D yellow fever vaccine. CDR3 DNA: TGCAGCGGGGGGCCAGGGAGGGGAGATACGCAGTATTTT. Translation gives CSGGPGRGDTQYF.